The rows below give T cell receptor beta chains drawn from one sample of a study of post-analysis software for immune sequencing data. TCRdb used MiXCR to reprocess the PCR reads, holding one entry per CDR3 protein. The data show about 430,000 distinct CDR3 sequences, 30% to 45% seen once. Sequenced: blood. Receptors were obtained from a girl aged 2-10 years with multiple sclerosis. Each CDR3 is given with its conserved first and last residue. The D gene is left open where the match is weak. The size field is filled for only some rows; it gives once, few, many or a size class.

TRBV4-1,TRBD1,TRBJ1-2,-,TGCGCCAGCAGACCAAGTCGACAGGGAAGGGATGGCTACACCTTC,CASRPSRQGRDGYTF
TRBV27,TRBD2,TRBJ2-1,many,TGTGCCAGCAGCCTTGACCTAGCGGGGAACAATGAGCAGTTCTTC,CASSLDLAGNNEQFF
TRBV24-1,-,TRBJ2-1,-,TGTGCCACCAGTGATTTGCACAATGAGCGGTTCTTC,CATSDLHNERFF
TRBV18,-,TRBJ2-3,-,TGTGCCAGCTCACCAAGCTCCCTTAGCACAGATACGCAGTATTTT,CASSPSSLSTDTQYF
TRBV11-2,-,TRBJ2-1,few,TGTGCCAGCAGCTCCCCAATAAATGAGCAGTTCTTC,CASSSPINEQFF
TRBV20-1,-,TRBJ1-5,-,TGCAGTGCTAGTCCCAGGGCTGGTCAGCCCCAGCATTTT,CSASPRAGQPQHF
TRBV5-1,-,TRBJ1-1,-,TGCGCCAGTATGCAGGGGATGGGGACTGAAGCTTTCTTT,CASMQGMGTEAFF
TRBV5-1,-,TRBJ2-7,-,TGCGCCAGCAGCTTCGGGCCCGAGCAGTACTTC,CASSFGPEQYF
TRBV4-1,TRBD2,TRBJ2-3,-,TGCGCCAGCAGCCAAGGAGGGACTATCACAGATACGCAGTATTTT,CASSQGGTITDTQYF
TRBV9,-,TRBJ2-5,-,TGTGCCAGCAGCGGGCTCGGGCACCAAGAGACCCAGTACTTC,CASSGLGHQETQYF
TRBV2,TRBD1,TRBJ1-2,-,TGTGCCAGCAGGGGGACAGACTTTAACTATGGCTACACCTTC,CASRGTDFNYGYTF
TRBV5-1,-,TRBJ2-5,-,TGCGCCAGCAGCTCGAGTTACTGGGAGACCCAGTACTTC,CASSSSYWETQYF
TRBV19,-,TRBJ2-1,-,TGTGCCAGTAGTTTGGAGGGGTTCGTAAATGAGCAGTTCTTC,CASSLEGFVNEQFF
TRBV27,TRBD1,TRBJ2-5,-,TGTGCCAGCAGCACCGGACAGGGTCGAGAGGAGACCCAGTACTTC,CASSTGQGREETQYF
TRBV29-1,-,TRBJ2-1,few,TGCAGCGTTGCGGGAGCAGTCTCTGGCTCCTACAATGAGCAGTTCTTC,CSVAGAVSGSYNEQFF
TRBV18,-,TRBJ1-2,-,TGTGCCAGCTCACCCACCGGGGCCGGCTACACCTTC,CASSPTGAGYTF
TRBV20-1,TRBD1,TRBJ2-5,-,TGCAGTGCCACTCTGACAGGGCAAGAGACCCAGTACTTC,CSATLTGQETQYF
TRBV12-3/TRBV12-4,TRBD2,TRBJ2-1,-,TGTGCCAGCAGTTTAGTCAGGCTAGCGGGGTACAATGAGCAGTTCTTC,CASSLVRLAGYNEQFF
TRBV7-3,-,TRBJ2-1,few,TGTGCCAGCAGCGCCTCTTCCTACAATGAGCAGTTCTTC,CASSASSYNEQFF
TRBV20-1,-,TRBJ2-7,-,TGCAGTGCTGTACACAACTTACTAGGCGACGAGCAGTACTTC,CSAVHNLLGDEQYF
TRBV5-4,-,TRBJ1-4,few,TGTGCCAGCAGCTTGGAAACAGGGCGCGTGGAAGAAAAACTGTTTTTT,CASSLETGRVEEKLFF
TRBV12-3/TRBV12-4,-,TRBJ2-5,few,TGTGCCAGCAGTAGAGAGGGAAGGGGCCAGTACTTC,CASSREGRGQYF
TRBV10-3,-,TRBJ1-5,-,TGTGCCACCCCAGGGGACCGTAGCAATCAGCCCCAGCATTTT,CATPGDRSNQPQHF
TRBV28,-,TRBJ1-1,few,TGTGCCAGCAGTTTCTACGCGAACACTGAAGCTTTCTTT,CASSFYANTEAFF
TRBV29-1,TRBD1,TRBJ1-1,few,TGCAGCGCCCCAGGGGGAAGGGGCACTGAAGCTTTCTTT,CSAPGGRGTEAFF
TRBV29-1,-,TRBJ2-3,-,TGCAGCGTGCCCTCGGGGCCCACCGATACGCAGTATTTT,CSVPSGPTDTQYF
TRBV19,TRBD1,TRBJ2-7,-,TGTGCCAGTAGTATCGGGGACAGCCCCTACGAGCAGTACTTC,CASSIGDSPYEQYF
TRBV7-2,TRBD2,TRBJ2-1,once,TGTGCCAGCAGCAGAGCCCCGGGACTAGCGGGAGGATCATGGGGTGAGCAGTTCTTC,CASSRAPGLAGGSWGEQFF
TRBV28,-,TRBJ2-4,-,TGTGCCAGCAGTTTCTCTTTGCCCTCTCGGTTCGCCAAAAACATTCAGTACTTC,CASSFSLPSRFAKNIQYF
TRBV5-8,TRBD2,TRBJ2-5,-,TGTGCCAGCAGCTTGTTGAGAACTAGCGAAGAGACCCAGTACTTC,CASSLLRTSEETQYF
TRBV6-1,-,TRBJ2-7,-,TGTGCCAGCAGGGATAAGGGGCTCCGCGAGCAGTACTTC,CASRDKGLREQYF
TRBV18,TRBD2,TRBJ2-5,-,TGTGCCAGCTCACCACTCCCGGGACTAGCGGGGGCCGAAGGAGAGACCCAGTACTTC,CASSPLPGLAGAEGETQYF
TRBV3-1,-,TRBJ2-5,-,TGTGCCAGCAGCGACGACTGGCGACAAGAGACCCAGTACTTC,CASSDDWRQETQYF
TRBV7-2,-,TRBJ1-2,-,TGTGCCAGCAGCTTGTCTGTGTCTGGGTTGTGGGGCTACACCTTC,CASSLSVSGLWGYTF
TRBV6-2/TRBV6-3,-,TRBJ1-1,-,TGTGCCAGCAGCCGCGTTTGGAACACTGAAGCTTTCTTT,CASSRVWNTEAFF
TRBV7-2,-,TRBJ2-7,-,TGTGCCAGCAGCTTAGAACAGAACTACGAGCAGTACTTC,CASSLEQNYEQYF
TRBV7-7,TRBD1,TRBJ2-7,many,TGTGCTAGCAGCTTAGAAGTAGGGGGCAACTACGAGCAGTACTTC,CASSLEVGGNYEQYF
TRBV7-2,TRBD2,TRBJ2-5,few,TGTGCCAGCAGCTTAGAAGCGGGGGTAGAGACCCAGTACTTC,CASSLEAGVETQYF
TRBV7-7,TRBD1,TRBJ2-5,few,TGTGCTAGCAGCTTAGGGTCGACAGGGACAGAGACCCAGTACTTC,CASSLGSTGTETQYF
TRBV6-5,TRBD2,TRBJ2-1,few,TGTGCCAGCAGTTTCGGGACTAGCGGGATGGGTGAGCAGTTCTTC,CASSFGTSGMGEQFF
TRBV20-1,-,TRBJ2-7,-,TGCAGTGCTAGAGACGGGTGGTGGGACTACGAGCAGTACTTC,CSARDGWWDYEQYF
TRBV2,TRBD1,TRBJ2-1,few,TGTGCCAGCAGTGTGATAGACAGGGTTTTGGACAATGAGCAGTTCTTC,CASSVIDRVLDNEQFF
TRBV5-6,-,TRBJ2-1,few,TGTGCCAGCAGCCCGGGGAGCTGGGGTCTCCGATCGAGTGAGCAGTTCTTC,CASSPGSWGLRSSEQFF
TRBV29-1,-,TRBJ2-7,few,TGCAGCGTTGTCCCTGCGATCCACTACGAGCAGTACTTC,CSVVPAIHYEQYF
TRBV6-1,TRBD2,TRBJ2-1,-,TGTGCCAGCAGTGAGGAGGGACTAGCTCTCAATGAGCAGTTCTTC,CASSEEGLALNEQFF
TRBV20-1,-,TRBJ2-3,-,TGCAGTGCTCCCCGCTTCGGGGATGGTACAGATACGCAGTATTTT,CSAPRFGDGTDTQYF
TRBV7-9,TRBD1,TRBJ1-5,-,TGTGCCAGCAGCCTCGGGACAGGGGGCTTGTTAAGTCAGCCCCAGCATTTT,CASSLGTGGLLSQPQHF
TRBV28,TRBD1,TRBJ2-5,few,TGTGCCAGCAGTTTTCAAACAGGGGGCCCAGAGACCCAGTACTTC,CASSFQTGGPETQYF
TRBV29-1,TRBD1,TRBJ1-2,-,TGCAGCGGACAACAGGGACAGCTTGGAGATGGCTACACCTTC,CSGQQGQLGDGYTF
TRBV24-1,-,TRBJ2-1,few,TGTGCCACCAGTGCCGCCCCGGGACAGGGAATAGCTAGCGGGAGCTCCTACAATGAGCAGTTCTTC,CATSAAPGQGIASGSSYNEQFF
TRBV20-1,TRBD2,TRBJ2-3,-,TGCAGTGCTAGAGACTCCTCTAGCGGGAATGTCGCAGATACGCAGTATTTT,CSARDSSSGNVADTQYF
TRBV27,TRBD1,TRBJ1-1,few,TGTGCCAGCAGTTACCGGACAGGGAGGAACACTGAAGCTTTCTTT,CASSYRTGRNTEAFF